Presented here are 10 T cell receptor beta chains from one specimen sequenced in a study of T cell responses to AZD1222 COVID-19 vaccine. Clones were read by immunoSEQ multiplex PCR, and TCRdb kept only the in-frame ones, dropping some. The sample carries about 120,000 clones, 90% recorded once. Sample: peripheral blood, taken on day 0 of AZD1222 vaccination. Receptor source: an adult in good health.

A remark on this clone: Mismatch with germline at one junction end may stem from a read error. This chain connects TRBV19 to TRBJ2-3; perhaps TRBD2 as D (6 bases). Germline V gene data show CDR1 as LNHDA and CDR2 as SQIVND (reference sequence). This CDR3 contains 15 residues. CDR3 in amino acids: CASSIGTDEGYAQWF. The CDR3 region has the DNA TGTGCCAGTAGTATCGGGACTGACGAGGGATATGCACAGTGGTTT.

The V gene is TRBV6-5, the J gene TRBJ2-7; the D call may be TRBD1 or TRBD2 (5 bases each). The CDR3 length is 13 residues. CDR1 is MNHEY, CDR2 SVGAGI, per germline. With 2 bases removed from V and 2 bases from J, the gap between germline ends came to 7 bases. This CDR3 reads CASSYGGTYEQYF. In DNA form, the CDR3 reads TGTGCCAGCAGTTACGGGGGAACCTACGAGCAGTACTTC.

This clone has just one count. This chain joins TRBV5-6 and TRBJ2-7, with TRBD2 as a possible D gene (5 bases). The CDR3 contains 16 residues. CDR1 and CDR2 (germline): SGHDT, YYEEEE. Trimming took 2 bases from V and 5 from J, leaving 20 bases between them. This CDR3 is CASSLTYSGRDNEQYF. CDR3 sequence (DNA): TGTGCCAGCAGCTTAACTTATTCAGGTCGGGATAACGAGCAGTACTTC.

V usage is TRBV7-6 and J usage is TRBJ1-3, with D uncertain. V was cut by 5 bases and J by 2 bases, with 25 bases left in between. CDR3 length: 19 residues. Germline values: CDR1 SGHVS, CDR2 FNYEAQ. The CDR3, as DNA: TGTGCCAGCAGCCCGCGGCCCGAACGAATGCGGAGTACTGGAAACACCATATATTTT. It yields the protein CASSPRPERMRSTGNTIYF.

The V and J genes are TRBV3-1 (or the pseudogene TRBV3-2) and TRBJ2-5; D might be TRBD2 (6 bases). There are 11 residues in the CDR3. Germline loops: CDR1 LGHDT, CDR2 YNNKEL (reference sequence). Trimming took off 0 bases at V and 13 bases at J, with 9 bases between the two ends. DNA of the CDR3: TGTGCCAGCAGCCAAGAGGGCGGGGCGTACTTC. Protein product: CASSQEGGAYF.

The chain recombines TRBV19 with TRBJ1-1; D remains unclear. CDR3 size: 14 residues. Deletions cut 1 base from V and 1 base from J, with 7 bases between. The germline CDR1 and CDR2 sequences are LNHDA and SQIVND (reference sequence). The CDR3 spells CASSIGTGNTEAFF. The CDR3 DNA reads TGTGCCAGTAGTATAGGGACGGGGAACACTGAAGCTTTCTTT.

J is TRBJ2-7 and V is TRBV6-2 or TRBV6-3; the D gene is possibly TRBD1 (6 bases). Germline V gene data show CDR1 as MNHEY and CDR2 as SVGEGT. Trimming pared 5 bases from V and 3 bases from J, leaving 17 bases between. This CDR3 has 15 residues. The CDR3 DNA reads as TGTGCCAGCAGTAACTTCAACAGGGCTGGCTACGAGCAGTACTTC. It specifies CASSNFNRAGYEQYF.

A few counts support this clone. The gene calls are TRBV9 and TRBJ2-3; the D is unclear. Germline loops: CDR1 SGDLS, CDR2 YYNGEE. V was clipped by 0 bases and J by 2 bases, with 7 bases between them. There are 14 residues in the CDR3. The CDR3 nucleotides read TGTGCCAGCAGCGTAGCTACAACCACAGATACGCAGTATTTT. This encodes CASSVATTTDTQYF.

The V and J genes are TRBV11-3 and TRBJ2-1; D gene ambiguous. The CDR3 length is 13 residues. Germline loops: CDR1 SGHNT, CDR2 YENEEA. The germline V and J ends were trimmed by 9 bases and 0 bases, with 9 bases remaining between them. Written as DNA, the CDR3 is TGTGCCAGTAGTAGGAGCTCCTACAATGAGCAGTTCTTC. Amino acid sequence: CASSRSSYNEQFF. Using reference TRBV11-3 and TRBJ2-1 for the parts outside the CDR3, the full variable domain is EAGVVQSPRYKIIEKKQPVAFWCNPISGHNTLYWYLQNLGQGPELLIRYENEEAVDDSQLPKDRFSAERLKGVDSTLKIQPAELGDSAVYLCASSRSSYNEQFFGPGTRLTVL.

The chain is built from TRBV9 and TRBJ2-3; 14 bases match TRBD2. Germline V gene data show CDR1 as SGDLS and CDR2 as YYNGEE. After removal of 2 bases from V and 6 bases from J, the junction contained 5 bases not matched to a gene. The CDR3 runs to 16 residues. CDR3 protein: CASSVVTSGGADTQYF. The DNA for the CDR3 is TGTGCCAGCAGCGTGGTGACTAGCGGGGGGGCGGATACGCAGTATTTT.